In this sample, the clone carrying this TCR beta chain turned up many times. The antigen remains unidentified. The data derive from a study of T cell repertoires in cytomegalovirus infection. Study-wide background: Public TCR beta signatures indicated both CMV infection and matching HLA type. Findings of the study overall: Totalled public TCR beta family frequency picked out people who carried CMV plus the relevant HLA.

A single record per CDR3 protein comes from TCRdb applying MiXCR to the reads. The sample holds more than 500,000 distinct CDR3 sequences, 16% seen once. CDR3 length: 14 residues. Germline lookup yields CDR1 ENHRY and CDR2 SYGVKD. V lost 8 bases to trimming and J lost 5 bases; unmatched junction nucleotides: 9. Sequenced: CD8+ T cells from PBMCs. V gene TRBV10-3 combines with J gene TRBJ2-1; 7 positions agree with TRBD1. This TCR came from a human donor in good health (CMV status not recorded). Some clones in this sample may be carry-over from other donors' samples. Here the CDR3 reads CAISAWDSNNEQFF. CDR3 nucleotides: TGTGCCATCTCAGCATGGGACAGCAACAATGAGCAGTTCTTC.